Shown below are 6 T cell receptor beta chains from a single sample sequenced in a study of blood T cell repertoires in COVID-19. The data were produced by immunoSEQ multiplex PCR, yet TCRdb's version contains in-frame clones alone and is incomplete. The sample yields roughly 39,000 clones, around 86% seen once. Sample: peripheral blood. These receptors were taken from a man in his fifties with active or convalescent COVID-19.

CDR3 in amino acids: CARSAFRDRVHYEQYV. CDR3 DNA sequence: TGTGCCAGAAGCGCCTTCCGGGACAGGGTGCACTACGAGCAGTACGTC. The chain links TRBV5-3 to TRBJ2-7; TRBD1 aligns across 9 bases. TRBV5-3 is annotated as an ORF whose role is uncertain. V shed 4 bases, J shed 3 bases, and the junction held 11 bases outside the gene matches. The CDR3 runs 16 residues.

The chain couples TRBV18 to TRBJ1-1; D remains ambiguous. The length of the CDR3 is 14 residues. CDR1 KGHSH and CDR2 LQKENI come from the germline V gene. V was shortened by 2 bases and J by 3 bases, with 10 bases between the two germline ends. The CDR3 is CASSPGYRDTEAFF. The CDR3 DNA reads TGTGCCAGCTCACCAGGGTATCGGGACACTGAAGCTTTCTTT.

CDR3 amino acids: CASSAGTGENNQPQHF. As DNA, the CDR3 is TGTGCCAGCAGCGCCGGGACAGGGGAGAACAATCAGCCCCAGCATTTT. The chain employs TRBV9 and TRBJ1-5, with 10 nucleotides matching TRBD1. The junction had 6 bases not matched to a gene; V was cut back by 3 bases and J by 3 bases. The CDR3 length is 16 residues. Germline values: CDR1 SGDLS, CDR2 YYNGEE.

This clone was seen once. The chain has TRBV19 and TRBJ1-5, with 9 bases identical to TRBD1. V was clipped by 4 bases and J by 11 bases; unmatched bases: 9. The CDR3 has 14 amino acids. Germline V gene data show CDR1 as LNHDA and CDR2 as SQIVND (reference sequence). CDR3 amino acids: CASSRTGDVGTQHF. CDR3 DNA sequence: TGTGCCAGTAGTAGGACAGGGGATGTTGGGACCCAGCATTTT.

V is TRBV29-1 and J is TRBJ2-7; 8 bases fit TRBD1. The CDR3 spans 14 residues. With 5 bases clipped from V and 2 bases from J, the junction kept 8 bases outside the gene matches. The germline V gene encodes CDR1 SQVTM and CDR2 ANQGSEA. The CDR3 here is CSVQPGTGAYEQYF. CDR3 nucleotide sequence: TGCAGCGTTCAACCTGGGACAGGAGCCTACGAGCAGTACTTC.

This chain connects TRBV27 to TRBJ2-7; TRBD2 is a possible D gene (6 bases). The V gene lost 8 bases and the J gene lost 7 bases, with 21 bases spanning the gap. The CDR3 has 14 residues. Germline V gene sequence: CDR1 MNHEY, CDR2 SMNVEV (reference sequence). The CDR3 reads CASAKVGGTAEQYV. The DNA of the CDR3 is TGTGCCAGCGCAAAAGTTGGGGGGACGGCGGAGCAGTACGTC.